Following are 2 T cell receptor beta chains from one sample sequenced in a study of OX40 agonist ivuxolimab in advanced cancers. The table came from immunoSEQ multiplex PCR; TCRdb's copy has only in-frame clones and leaves some out. The repertoire consists of about 46,000 clones, with roughly nine tenths occurring once and the leading ten covering about an eighth. Sequenced here: CD4+ or CD8+ T cells sorted from blood, sampled in a trial of the OX40 agonist ivuxolimab. Receptors were obtained from an adult with an advanced solid tumor such as melanoma, head and neck, liver or kidney cancer.

The chain links TRBV6-1 to TRBJ1-1; D is undetermined. Trimming left V 2 bases short and J 0 bases short, with 4 bases between. Germline V gene lookup returns CDR1 MNHNS and CDR2 SASEGT. This CDR3 spans 13 amino acids. CDR3: CASSEKMNTEAFF. DNA of the CDR3: TGTGCCAGCAGTGAAAAGATGAACACTGAAGCTTTCTTT.

The genes are TRBV11-1 and TRBJ2-7, with 9 bases aligning to TRBD1. The germline CDR1 and CDR2 sequences are SGHAT and FQDESV (reference sequence). CDR3 length equals 13 residues. The V gene end was trimmed by 5 bases and the J gene end by 6 bases; junction bases not matched to a gene: 5. CDR3 nucleotide sequence: TGTGCCAGCAGCATCACAGGGGGCGGCGAGCAGTACTTC. This encodes CASSITGGGEQYF.